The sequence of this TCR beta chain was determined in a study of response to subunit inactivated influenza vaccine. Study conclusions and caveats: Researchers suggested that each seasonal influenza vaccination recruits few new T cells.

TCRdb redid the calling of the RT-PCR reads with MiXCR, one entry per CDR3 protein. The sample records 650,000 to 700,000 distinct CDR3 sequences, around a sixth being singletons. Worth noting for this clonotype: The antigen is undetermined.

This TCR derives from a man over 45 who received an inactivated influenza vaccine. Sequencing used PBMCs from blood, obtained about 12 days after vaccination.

CDR3 in DNA: TGTGCCAGCAGCTTGGCACCTATCACCGGGGAGCTGTTTTTT. This gives the protein CASSLAPITGELFF. The chain couples TRBV5-5 to TRBJ2-2; unclear D gene. V lost 0 bases to trimming and J lost 4 bases, with 7 bases between them. Germline assignment: CDR1 SGHKS and CDR2 YYEKEE (reference sequence). CDR3 length: 14 amino acids.